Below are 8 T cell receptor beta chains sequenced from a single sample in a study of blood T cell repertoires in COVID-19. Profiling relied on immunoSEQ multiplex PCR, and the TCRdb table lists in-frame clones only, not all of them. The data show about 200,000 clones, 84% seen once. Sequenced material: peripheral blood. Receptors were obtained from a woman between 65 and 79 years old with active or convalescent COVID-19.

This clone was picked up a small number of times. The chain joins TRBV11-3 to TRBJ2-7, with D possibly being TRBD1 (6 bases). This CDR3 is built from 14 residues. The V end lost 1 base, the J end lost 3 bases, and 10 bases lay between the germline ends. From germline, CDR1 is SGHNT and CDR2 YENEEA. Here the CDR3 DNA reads TGTGCCAGCAGCTTAGCCGCACAGGGCTACGAGCAGTACTTC. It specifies CASSLAAQGYEQYF.

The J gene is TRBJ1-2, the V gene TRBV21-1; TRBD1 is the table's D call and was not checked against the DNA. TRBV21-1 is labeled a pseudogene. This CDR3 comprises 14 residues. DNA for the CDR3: TGTGCCAGCAGCAAAGAATTACAGGGACGTGGCTACACCTTC. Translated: CASSKELQGRGYTF.

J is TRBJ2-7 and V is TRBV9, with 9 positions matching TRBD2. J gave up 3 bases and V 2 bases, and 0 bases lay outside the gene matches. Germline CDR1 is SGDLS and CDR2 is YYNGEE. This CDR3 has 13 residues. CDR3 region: CASSVTSGYEQYF. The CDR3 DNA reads TGTGCCAGCAGCGTGACTAGCGGCTACGAGCAGTACTTC.

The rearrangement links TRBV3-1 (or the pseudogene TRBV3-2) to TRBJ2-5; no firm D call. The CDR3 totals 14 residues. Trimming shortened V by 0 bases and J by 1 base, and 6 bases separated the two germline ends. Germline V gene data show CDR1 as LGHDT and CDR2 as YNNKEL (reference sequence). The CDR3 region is CASSQDGSQETQYF. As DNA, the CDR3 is TGTGCCAGCAGCCAAGATGGCAGCCAAGAGACCCAGTACTTC.

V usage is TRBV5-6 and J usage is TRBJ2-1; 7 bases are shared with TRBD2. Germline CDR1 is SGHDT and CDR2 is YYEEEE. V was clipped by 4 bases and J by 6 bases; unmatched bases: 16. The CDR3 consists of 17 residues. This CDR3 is CASSPPADWGGFNEQFF. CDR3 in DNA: TGTGCCAGCAGCCCCCCCGCAGACTGGGGAGGGTTCAATGAGCAGTTCTTC.

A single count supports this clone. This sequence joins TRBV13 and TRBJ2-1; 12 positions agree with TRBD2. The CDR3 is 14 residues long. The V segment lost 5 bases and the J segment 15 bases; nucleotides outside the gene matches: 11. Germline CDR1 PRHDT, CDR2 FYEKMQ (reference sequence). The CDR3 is CASSPGLAGPQGFF. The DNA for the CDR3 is TGTGCCAGCAGCCCAGGACTAGCGGGACCGCAGGGGTTCTTC.

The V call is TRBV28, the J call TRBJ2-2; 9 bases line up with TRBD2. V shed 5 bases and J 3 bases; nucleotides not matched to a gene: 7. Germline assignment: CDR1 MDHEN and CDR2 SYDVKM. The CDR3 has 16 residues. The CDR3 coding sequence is TGTGCCAGCAGTCTTAGCGGGAGCGGGGACACCGGGGAGCTGTTTTTT. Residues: CASSLSGSGDTGELFF.

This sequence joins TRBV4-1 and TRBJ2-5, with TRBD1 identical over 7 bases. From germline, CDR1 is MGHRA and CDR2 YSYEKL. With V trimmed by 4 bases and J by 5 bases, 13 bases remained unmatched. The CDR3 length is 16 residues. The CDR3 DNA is TGCGCCAGCAGCCGAGGGGACAGAGAAACGGCGGAGACCCAGTACTTC. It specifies CASSRGDRETAETQYF.